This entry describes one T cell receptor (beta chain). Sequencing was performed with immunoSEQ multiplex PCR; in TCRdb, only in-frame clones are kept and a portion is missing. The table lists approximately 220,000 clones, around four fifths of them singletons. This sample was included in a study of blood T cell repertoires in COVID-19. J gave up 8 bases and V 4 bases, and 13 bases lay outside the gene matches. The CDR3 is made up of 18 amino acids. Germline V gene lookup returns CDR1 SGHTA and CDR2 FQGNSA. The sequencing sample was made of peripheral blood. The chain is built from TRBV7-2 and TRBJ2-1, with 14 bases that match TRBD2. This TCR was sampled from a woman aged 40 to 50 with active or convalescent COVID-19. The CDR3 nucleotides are TGTGCCAGCAGCTCAAGGGTGACTAGCGGGAGGGCAATCGATGAGCAGTTCTTC. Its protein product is CASSSRVTSGRAIDEQFF.